The 29 T cell receptor beta chains listed next were all sequenced from one sample in a study of T cells in tumors after PD-1 blockade. Sequenced by immunoSEQ multiplex PCR; TCRdb stores in-frame clones only, minus some. The table has approximately 59,000 clones, roughly 78% seen once. This material consisted of PBMCs, taken before anti-PD-1 treatment. Receptors originate from a human donor with basal cell carcinoma.

The chain joins TRBV5-4 to TRBJ2-3; the match to TRBD2 covers 12 bases. Germline values: CDR1 SGHNT, CDR2 YYREEE (reference sequence). J was trimmed by 8 bases and V by 4 bases; bases with no gene match: 11. The CDR3 covers 16 residues. CDR3 nucleotide sequence: TGTGCCAGCAGCACGGGACTAGCGGGCGGCGGAGGTACGCAGTATTTT. Amino acids: CASSTGLAGGGGTQYF.

This clone was detected a few times. The chain links TRBV29-1 to TRBJ2-1, with D unclear. In germline, CDR1 is SQVTM, CDR2 ANQGSEA. The CDR3 sequence is 10 residues long. V shed 7 bases and J shed 10 bases, with 11 bases lying between them. The CDR3 reads CSGGDREQFF. CDR3 nucleotides: TGCAGCGGAGGAGATAGGGAGCAGTTCTTC.

J is TRBJ1-2 and V is TRBV4-2; 7 bases align to TRBD1. Germline loops: CDR1 LGHNA, CDR2 YNFKEQ. CDR3 size: 15 residues. The ends lost 1 base at V and 0 bases at J; junction bases unmatched: 2. The chain's CDR3 is CASSQGDSTNYGYTF. CDR3 sequence (DNA): TGTGCCAGCAGCCAAGGGGACAGCACTAACTATGGCTACACCTTC.

This chain links TRBV11-2 with TRBJ2-1; D might be TRBD2 (7 bases). Looked up from germline, CDR1 is SGHAT and CDR2 is FQNNGV. The CDR3 totals 18 residues. Trimming took off 6 bases at V and 0 bases at J, with 21 bases between the two ends. CDR3 bases: TGTGCCAGCAGGGCTATTAGGCGGGGGCTTAGCTCCTACAATGAGCAGTTCTTC. This codes for CASRAIRRGLSSYNEQFF.

With respect to this clone: Other nucleotide sequences from this sample produce the same CDR3. This sequence joins TRBV9 and TRBJ2-5; 10 bases fit TRBD2. V trimming: 4 bases; J trimming: 5 bases; junction bases outside the gene matches: 11. The CDR3 sequence is 16 residues long. In germline, CDR1 is SGDLS, CDR2 YYNGEE. The CDR3 loop reads CASSQGGAGGRETQYF. CDR3 bases: TGTGCCAGCAGCCAAGGAGGAGCGGGGGGGCGGGAGACCCAGTACTTC.

The J gene is TRBJ1-1, the V gene TRBV18; maybe TRBD1 (6 bases). V lost 3 bases and J 4 bases, leaving 12 bases between the germline ends. This CDR3 comprises 14 residues. Germline CDR1 KGHSH, CDR2 LQKENI. The CDR3 nucleotides read TGTGCCAGCTCACCCGGGGGGCTGTTCACTGAAGCTTTCTTT. It specifies CASSPGGLFTEAFF.

The J gene is TRBJ1-1, the V gene TRBV2, with D possibly TRBD1 on 5 matching bases. Germline V gene lookup returns CDR1 SNHLY and CDR2 FYNNEI. V lost 5 bases and J lost 6, with 13 bases in between. This CDR3 has 13 residues. CDR3: CASSQGLIAEAFF. The CDR3 DNA reads TGTGCCAGCAGTCAGGGACTGATCGCTGAAGCTTTCTTT. The variable domain in full, with the rest retrieved from reference TRBV2 and TRBJ1-1, is EPEVTQTPSHQVTQMGQEVILRCVPISNHLYFYWYRQILGQKVEFLVSFYNNEISEKSEIFDDQFSVERPDGSNFTLKIRSTKLEDSAMYFCASSQGLIAEAFFGQGTRLTVV.

The rearrangement uses TRBV21-1 and TRBJ2-7; TRBD2 is taken as the D call from the table, unchecked against the DNA. TRBV21-1 is an annotated pseudogene. The CDR3 contains 14 residues. The CDR3 here is CASSNAGGTDEQYF. The CDR3 nucleotides read TGTGCCAGCAGCAACGCGGGGGGAACCGACGAGCAGTACTTC.

The rearrangement uses TRBV2 and TRBJ1-2; D remains ambiguous. This CDR3 has 13 amino acids. Germline V gene lookup returns CDR1 SNHLY and CDR2 FYNNEI. Trimming stripped 5 bases from V and 3 bases from J, with 10 bases between. CDR3 coding DNA: TGTGCCAGCAGTCAGACAAACGACTATGGCTACACCTTC. Protein sequence: CASSQTNDYGYTF.

The chain carries TRBV7-9 and TRBJ1-6; D possibly corresponds to TRBD1 (5 bases). Trimming took 4 bases from V and 3 from J, leaving 13 bases between them. Germline CDR1 reads SEHNR; CDR2 reads FQNEAQ (reference sequence). This CDR3 has 16 residues. As DNA, the CDR3 is TGTGCCAGCAGCTCACGGGGGGGTGACTATAATTCACCCCTCCACTTT. Its translation is CASSSRGGDYNSPLHF. Full variable domain (remainder filled in from reference TRBV7-9 and TRBJ1-6): DTGVSQNPRHKITKRGQNVTFRCDPISEHNRLYWYRQTLGQGPEFLTYFQNEAQLEKSRLLSDRFSAERPKGSFSTLEIQRTEQGDSAMYLCASSSRGGDYNSPLHFGNGTRLTVT.

The rearrangement links TRBV2 to TRBJ2-7; maybe TRBD2 (5 bases). V was cut by 7 bases and J by 0 bases, with 7 bases left in between. The CDR3 consists of 12 residues. CDR1 is SNHLY and CDR2 is FYNNEI in the germline V gene. The CDR3 DNA reads TGTGCCAGCAAGCGGAGCTCCTACGAGCAGTACTTC. It is translated as CASKRSSYEQYF.

J is TRBJ1-4 and V is TRBV21-1. TRBV21-1 is flagged as a pseudogene. The CDR3 contains 15 residues. CDR3 residues: CASSVRDDRGEKLFF. In nucleotides, the CDR3 is TGTGCCAGCAGCGTCCGGGACGATAGGGGTGAAAAACTGTTTTTT.

CDR3 amino acids: CASSPTLAGARTEYF. CDR3 DNA sequence: TGCGCCAGCAGCCCGACTCTAGCGGGGGCCCGTACCGAATACTTC. This chain links TRBV5-1 with TRBJ2-5, with 10 positions matching TRBD2. The CDR3 contains 15 residues. From germline, CDR1 is SGHRS and CDR2 YFSETQ. The V and J ends lost 4 bases and 14 bases, in that order; junction bases with no gene match: 17.

This sequence joins TRBV5-1 and TRBJ2-3, with no clear D. This CDR3 region has 15 residues. Germline CDR1 is SGHRS and CDR2 is YFSETQ. V lost 2 bases to trimming and J lost 4 bases, with 14 bases between them. CDR3 nucleotides: TGCGCCAGCAGCTTCGGTACCCCTAGTGCAGATACGCAGTATTTT. Encoded protein: CASSFGTPSADTQYF.

This chain connects TRBV13 to TRBJ1-2; D gene unclear. Germline CDR1 reads PRHDT; CDR2 reads FYEKMQ (reference sequence). The CDR3 runs 14 residues. V was shortened by 5 bases and J by 2 bases, with 12 bases between the two germline ends. CDR3 sequence: CASSHISQNYGYTF. The CDR3 DNA reads as TGTGCCAGCAGCCATATAAGCCAGAACTATGGCTACACCTTC.

This chain uses TRBV4-2 with TRBJ1-3; D unclear. V was clipped by 0 bases and J by 0 bases, with 12 bases between them. CDR1 and CDR2 from the germline V gene are LGHNA and YNFKEQ. This CDR3 contains 17 residues. The CDR3 DNA sequence: TGTGCCAGCAGCCAAGAGAGTGTATGGGCCTCTGGAAACACCATATATTTT. Its translation: CASSQESVWASGNTIYF.

The genes are TRBV28 and TRBJ1-1; D unclear. V was pared by 7 bases and J by 10 bases, with 19 bases between. CDR3 length equals 13 residues. Per germline, CDR1 MDHEN and CDR2 SYDVKM. The DNA for the CDR3 is TGTGCCAGCACCTTAGTAGAGATGGGAAGAGCTTTCTTT. It translates to CASTLVEMGRAFF.

J is TRBJ2-7 and V is TRBV7-8; possible D gene TRBD2, 5 bases. Per germline, CDR1 SGHVS and CDR2 FQNEAQ. The V end lost 1 base, the J end lost 0 bases, and 7 bases lay between the germline ends. The CDR3 loop spans 14 amino acids. The CDR3 DNA is TGTGCCAGCAGCTTAGTCCGGGGCTCCTACGAGCAGTACTTC. It translates to CASSLVRGSYEQYF.

The chain has TRBV24-1 and TRBJ2-1; 10 positions match TRBD2. This CDR3 has 13 amino acids. The V and J ends lost 9 bases and 6 bases, in that order; junction bases with no gene match: 4. The germline V gene encodes CDR1 KGHDR and CDR2 SFDVKD. CDR3 sequence: CATSSGGPNEQFF. CDR3 coding DNA: TGTGCCACCTCTAGCGGGGGACCCAATGAGCAGTTCTTC.

The chain employs TRBV19 and TRBJ1-3; D remains ambiguous. V shed 4 bases and J shed 0 bases, with 13 bases lying between them. Germline CDR1 and CDR2: LNHDA and SQIVND (reference sequence). This CDR3 contains 16 residues. Here the CDR3 reads CASSKVSPSSGNTIYF. Here the CDR3 DNA reads TGTGCCAGTAGTAAGGTTTCACCCAGCTCTGGAAACACCATATATTTT.

V usage is TRBV15 and J usage is TRBJ1-5; no clear D. The CDR3 consists of 14 residues. Germline V gene data show CDR1 as LNHNV and CDR2 as YYDKDF (reference sequence). Trimming cost V 5 bases and J 0 bases, with 8 bases left between them. The CDR3 reads CATSVGYSNQPQHF. The CDR3 nucleotides read TGTGCCACCAGCGTGGGCTATAGCAATCAGCCCCAGCATTTT.

About this clone itself: The junction shows a germline mismatch at one end, possibly a read error. This rearrangement joins TRBV5-5 to TRBJ2-6, with 8 bases identical to TRBD1. The CDR3 sequence is 18 residues long. The germline CDR1 and CDR2 sequences are SGHKS and YYEKEE (reference sequence). This CDR3 is CASSLGMDRVSGASVLTF. The DNA of the CDR3 is TGTGCCAGCAGCTTGGGAATGGACAGGGTTTCTGGGGCCAGCGTCCTGACTTTC. The full variable domain, in which reference TRBV5-5 and TRBJ2-6 provide the parts outside the CDR3, is DAGVTQSPTHLIKTRGQQVTLRCSPISGHKSVSWYQQVLGQGPQFIFQYYEKEERGRGNFPDRFSARQFPNYSSELNVNALLLGDSALYLCASSLGMDRVSGASVLTFGAGSRLTVL.

The V gene is TRBV7-2, the J gene TRBJ2-5, with a weak D call TRBD2 (6 bases). Trimming removed 10 bases at V and 0 bases at J, with 18 bases between. Germline CDR1 SGHTA, CDR2 FQGNSA. This CDR3 region has 15 residues. Here the CDR3 reads CAIITKGDYQETQYF. CDR3 bases: TGTGCCATTATCACCAAAGGGGACTACCAAGAGACCCAGTACTTC.

This clone was found a few times. The chain joins TRBV6-1 to TRBJ1-2; D may be TRBD1 (5 bases). V lost 2 bases to trimming and J lost 7 bases, with 20 bases between them. The CDR3 is made up of 16 amino acids. Germline V gene sequence: CDR1 MNHNS, CDR2 SASEGT. The CDR3 bases are TGTGCCAGCAGTGAAATATTGGGAGGGAGGGGAAGTGGCTACACCTTC. This codes for CASSEILGGRGSGYTF.

The chain employs TRBV6-6 and TRBJ2-7; D is unclear. Trimming cost V 0 bases and J 7 bases, with 4 bases left between them. Looked up from germline, CDR1 is MNHNY and CDR2 is SVGAGI (reference sequence). The CDR3 runs 11 residues. Here the CDR3 reads CASSYSREQYF. DNA for the CDR3: TGTGCCAGCAGTTACTCGAGGGAGCAGTACTTC.

The rearrangement uses TRBV4-1 and TRBJ1-6, with D possibly matching TRBD1 (6 bases). This CDR3 comprises 16 residues. V lost 0 bases and J 10 bases, leaving 16 bases between the germline ends. CDR1 and CDR2 from the germline V gene are MGHRA and YSYEKL. Here the CDR3 reads CASSQDWPRQGSPLHF. The CDR3, as DNA: TGCGCCAGCAGCCAAGACTGGCCCCGTCAGGGGTCACCCCTCCACTTT.

The chain is built from TRBV12-5 and TRBJ2-7; 10 bases are a match to TRBD1. Trimming removed 6 bases from V and 6 bases from J; junction bases left unmatched: 5. This CDR3 contains 13 residues. CDR1 and CDR2 from the germline V gene are LGHNT and FRNRAP. CDR3 in DNA: TGTGCTAGTGGCCGACAGGGGGCCAGCGAGCAGTACTTC. It encodes CASGRQGASEQYF.

This clone was seen a handful of times. The chain employs TRBV9 and TRBJ1-3; D unresolved. Trimming took 0 bases from V and 0 from J, leaving 1 base between them. Germline V gene lookup returns CDR1 SGDLS and CDR2 YYNGEE. The CDR3 has 13 amino acids. CDR3 DNA sequence: TGTGCCAGCAGCGTAGACTCTGGAAACACCATATATTTT. This codes for CASSVDSGNTIYF.

The CDR3 is CASGGSGVPEQFF. As DNA, the CDR3 is TGTGCCAGCGGGGGATCAGGGGTCCCTGAGCAGTTCTTC. The chain carries TRBV6-5 and TRBJ2-1, with D maybe TRBD1 (6 bases). The germline V gene encodes CDR1 MNHEY and CDR2 SVGAGI. The V end was cut by 8 bases, the J end by 9 bases, with 17 bases between. The CDR3 runs to 13 residues.